These 14 T cell receptor beta chains originate from one sample sequenced in a study of cytomegalovirus exposure and HLA in healthy donors. It was with 60 Vbeta and 13 Jbeta primers that the PCR ran. Clones were sequenced by immunoSEQ multiplex PCR, and TCRdb holds only the in-frame ones, with some missing. The sample lists 60,000 or so clones; around 77% were seen once. Material for sequencing was PBMCs. The receptor source for this set is a woman between 40 and 55 years old in good health and CMV-seropositive.

This CDR3 is CASSGTGTAYNEQFF. The CDR3 region has the DNA TGTGCCAGCAGCGGAACCGGGACAGCTTACAATGAGCAGTTCTTC. J is TRBJ2-1 and V is TRBV2; 7 nucleotides match TRBD1. Germline values: CDR1 SNHLY, CDR2 FYNNEI. After removal of 6 bases from V and 4 bases from J, the junction contained 9 bases not matched to a gene. There are 15 residues in the CDR3. Based on the CDR3 plus reference TRBV2 and TRBJ2-1, the full variable domain is EPEVTQTPSHQVTQMGQEVILRCVPISNHLYFYWYRQILGQKVEFLVSFYNNEISEKSEIFDDQFSVERPDGSNFTLKIRSTKLEDSAMYFCASSGTGTAYNEQFFGPGTRLTVL.

The gene calls are TRBV6-1 and TRBJ2-4, with D tentatively TRBD1 (6 bases). This CDR3 has 16 amino acids. V was clipped by 2 bases and J by 0 bases, with 11 bases between them. Germline V gene lookup returns CDR1 MNHNS and CDR2 SASEGT. CDR3 sequence: CASSEWTVTAKNIQYF. The CDR3 bases are TGTGCCAGCAGTGAATGGACAGTCACAGCCAAAAACATTCAGTACTTC.

The rearrangement links TRBV9 to TRBJ2-7; 8 bases are shared with TRBD2. Germline CDR1 is SGDLS and CDR2 is YYNGEE. V lost 0 bases to trimming and J lost 7 bases; unmatched junction nucleotides: 9. The CDR3 has 15 amino acids. The CDR3 DNA is TGTGCCAGCAGCGTAGCGTCTAGCGGGTCCCTTGAGCAGTACTTC. Amino acids: CASSVASSGSLEQYF.

This chain uses TRBV19 with TRBJ1-5; tentatively, D is TRBD1 (6 bases). CDR1 is LNHDA and CDR2 is SQIVND in the germline V gene (reference sequence). V shed 6 bases and J shed 5 bases, with 17 bases lying between them. The CDR3 runs 15 residues. The CDR3 DNA reads as TGTGCCAGTAGCTGGGGAGGGAAGGGGGATCAGCCCCAGCATTTT. Encoded protein: CASSWGGKGDQPQHF. The full variable domain, rest sourced from reference TRBV19 and TRBJ1-5, is DGGITQSPKYLFRKEGQNVTLSCEQNLNHDAMYWYRQDPGQGLRLIYYSQIVNDFQKGDIAEGYSVSREKKESFPLTVTSAQKNPTAFYLCASSWGGKGDQPQHFGDGTRLSIL.

The chain links TRBV9 to TRBJ2-1, with 9 bases fitting TRBD2. CDR3 size: 16 residues. Germline CDR1 and CDR2: SGDLS and YYNGEE. Trimming took 4 bases from V and 7 from J; bases not matched to a gene: 12. DNA of the CDR3: TGTGCCAGCAGCCGCGGGGGGGCGTACAGAGAGAATGAGCAGTTCTTC. Translation: CASSRGGAYRENEQFF.

This chain connects TRBV2 to TRBJ1-1, with D hard to call. Germline V lookup: CDR1 SNHLY, CDR2 FYNNEI. Trimming removed 3 bases at V and 6 bases at J, with 17 bases between. There are 15 residues in the CDR3. The CDR3 DNA is TGTGCCAGCAGTGATTTTAGGGAGGGAAAATCTGAAGCTTTCTTT. It codes for CASSDFREGKSEAFF.

A few counts support this clone. The chain has TRBV2 and TRBJ1-4; 7 nucleotides line up with TRBD1. CDR3 size: 14 residues. Trimming at V came to 5 bases and at J to 4 bases, leaving 4 bases not matched to a gene. The germline CDR1 and CDR2 sequences are SNHLY and FYNNEI. This chain's CDR3 is CASSFQGGNEKLFF. Written as DNA, the CDR3 is TGTGCCAGCAGTTTCCAGGGGGGTAATGAAAAACTGTTTTTT.

J is TRBJ2-4 and V is TRBV19; 14 bases align to TRBD2. Looked up from germline, CDR1 is LNHDA and CDR2 is SQIVND (reference sequence). The CDR3 is made up of 17 amino acids. The junction had 12 bases not matched to a gene; V was cut back by 4 bases and J by 10 bases. Here the CDR3 DNA reads TGTGCCAGTAGTACTTTTCGGACTAGCGGGGGGTTCCGGATTCAGTACTTC. Its translation is CASSTFRTSGGFRIQYF.

V and J are TRBV5-1 and TRBJ2-3; 7 bases align to TRBD1. Trimming removed 4 bases from V and 5 bases from J; junction bases left unmatched: 13. The CDR3 sequence is 16 residues long. The germline V gene encodes CDR1 SGHRS and CDR2 YFSETQ. The CDR3: CASSGRQGSYGDTQYF. The CDR3 coding sequence is TGCGCCAGCAGCGGCAGACAGGGCAGTTACGGAGATACGCAGTATTTT.

The chain has TRBV27 and TRBJ1-2; 7 positions agree with TRBD1. This CDR3 is built from 15 residues. Germline V lookup: CDR1 MNHEY, CDR2 SMNVEV (reference sequence). Losses at the gene ends were 8 bases for V and 0 bases for J; bases not matched to a gene: 9. CDR3 region: CASGDQGQSNYGYTF. Written as DNA, the CDR3 is TGTGCCAGCGGCGACCAGGGACAGTCTAACTATGGCTACACCTTC.

The V call is TRBV9, the J call TRBJ2-5; 8 bases are shared with TRBD2. Germline CDR1 is SGDLS and CDR2 is YYNGEE. CDR3 size: 13 residues. V was clipped by 5 bases and J by 5 bases; unmatched bases: 5. CDR3 region: CASSSSGGETQYF. For the CDR3, the DNA is TGTGCCAGCAGTTCCTCGGGGGGGGAGACCCAGTACTTC. Filled out from reference TRBV9 and TRBJ2-5, the complete variable domain reads DSGVTQTPKHLITATGQRVTLRCSPRSGDLSVYWYQQSLDQGLQFLIQYYNGEERAKGNILERFSAQQFPDLHSELNLSSLELGDSALYFCASSSSGGETQYFGPGTRLLVL.

For the CDR3, the DNA is TGTGCCTGGAGTAAAGGACAGAACTCCGCTTTCGAAGGGGGCTACACCTTC. Its translation is CAWSKGQNSAFEGGYTF. V and J are TRBV30 and TRBJ1-2; possible D gene TRBD1, 6 bases. The V end was cut by 2 bases, the J end by 8 bases, with 27 bases between. CDR1 is GTSNPN and CDR2 is SVGIG in the germline V gene (reference sequence). The CDR3 totals 17 residues.

V and J are TRBV7-4 and TRBJ1-3; 8 positions agree with TRBD1. The CDR3 sequence is 16 residues long. Per the germline V gene, CDR1 is SGHVT and CDR2 is SQSDAQ. V shed 5 bases and J 6 bases; nucleotides not matched to a gene: 12. Written as DNA, the CDR3 is TGTGCCAGCAGCGGCAGGCAGGACAGGGTTGTAAACACCATATATTTT. This gives the protein CASSGRQDRVVNTIYF.

The V call is TRBV6-5, the J call TRBJ2-1, with 12 bases matching TRBD2. V shed 4 bases and J 7 bases; nucleotides not matched to a gene: 5. This CDR3 region has 15 residues. CDR1 and CDR2 from the germline V gene are MNHEY and SVGAGI. DNA of the CDR3: TGTGCCAGCAGTTGGCTAGCGGGGGGGAGAAATGAGCAGTTCTTC. Its protein is CASSWLAGGRNEQFF.